This record covers a single T cell receptor (beta chain). The junction shows a germline mismatch at one end, possibly a read error. This entry comes from a study of CD8+CD57+ T cells in acquired aplastic anemia. Study as a whole: Average DNA yield from sorted CD4+ and CD8+ cells was around 3 ug.

Template material for TCR beta VDJ and CDR3 profiling consisted of genomic DNA. TCRdb used MiXCR to reprocess the reads, holding one entry per CDR3 protein. The profile shows approximately 190,000 distinct CDR3 sequences, 64% of them singletons. This TCR came from a human donor with severe aplastic anemia or a healthy control (not recorded which). Sequenced sample: sorted CD4+, CD8+, or CD8+CD57+ T cells (not recorded which) from PBMCs.

CDR3 in DNA: TGTGCCAGCAGCCTAGCCGTGATGGCTCCCCTCCACTTT. Its protein is CASSLAVMAPLHF. The chain links TRBV7-8 to TRBJ1-6; D gene uncertain. Germline V gives CDR1 SGHVS, CDR2 FQNEAQ. The CDR3 runs to 13 residues. The complete variable domain, with remaining parts taken from reference TRBV7-8 and TRBJ1-6, reads GAGVSQSPRYKVAKRGQDVALRCDPISGHVSLFWYQQALGQGPEFLTYFQNEAQLDKSGLPSDRFFAERPEGSVSTLKIQRTQQEDSAVYLCASSLAVMAPLHFGNGTRLTVT.